The present TCR beta chain was sequenced within a study of T-cell reconstitution after alpha-beta-depleted transplantation in children. In germline, CDR1 is SGHDT, CDR2 YYEEEE. V lost 4 bases, J lost 3 bases, and 8 bases lay in between. This CDR3 contains 13 residues. The TCRbeta library was prepared with unique molecular identifiers. TCRdb re-called the PCR reads through MiXCR, storing one row per CDR3 protein. This sample has about 500,000 distinct CDR3 sequences; about 33% occur once, and the top ten carry approximately 2.3%. V gene TRBV5-6 combines with J gene TRBJ1-5; D may be TRBD1 (6 bases). This clonotype originated in a human donor who donated a stem cell graft to a child with aplastic anemia. The sequencing used PBMCs from the stem cell graft donor, collected from the stem cell graft. The CDR3 region has the DNA TGTGCCAGCAGCCAGGGGACCAATCAGCCCCAGCATTTT. This gives the protein CASSQGTNQPQHF. Full variable domain (remainder filled in from reference TRBV5-6 and TRBJ1-5): DAGVTQSPTHLIKTRGQQVTLRCSPKSGHDTVSWYQQALGQGPQFIFQYYEEEERQRGNFPDRFSGHQFPNYSSELNVNALLLGDSALYLCASSQGTNQPQHFGDGTRLSIL.